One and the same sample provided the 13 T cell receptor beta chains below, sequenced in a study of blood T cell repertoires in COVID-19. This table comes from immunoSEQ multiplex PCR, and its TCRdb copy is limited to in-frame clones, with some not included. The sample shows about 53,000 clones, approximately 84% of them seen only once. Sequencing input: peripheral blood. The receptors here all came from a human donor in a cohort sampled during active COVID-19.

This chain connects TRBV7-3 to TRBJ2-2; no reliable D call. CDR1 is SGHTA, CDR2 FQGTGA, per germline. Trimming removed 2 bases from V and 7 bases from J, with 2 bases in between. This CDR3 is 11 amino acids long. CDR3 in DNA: TGTGCCAGCAGCTTACACGGGGAGCTGTTTTTT. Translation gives CASSLHGELFF.

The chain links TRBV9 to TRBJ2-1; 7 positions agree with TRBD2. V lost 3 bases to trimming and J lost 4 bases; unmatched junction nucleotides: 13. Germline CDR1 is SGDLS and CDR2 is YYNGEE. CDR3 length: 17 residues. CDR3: CASSEKLALQGYNEQFF. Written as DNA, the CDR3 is TGTGCCAGCAGCGAAAAACTAGCGCTCCAAGGATACAATGAGCAGTTCTTC.

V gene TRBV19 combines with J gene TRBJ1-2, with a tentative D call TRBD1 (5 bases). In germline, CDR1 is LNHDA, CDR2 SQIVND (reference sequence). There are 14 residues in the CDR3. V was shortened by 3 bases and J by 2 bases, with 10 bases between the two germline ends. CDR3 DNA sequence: TGTGCCAGTAGTATCCGGGGGAGGAACTATGGCTACACCTTC. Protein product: CASSIRGRNYGYTF.

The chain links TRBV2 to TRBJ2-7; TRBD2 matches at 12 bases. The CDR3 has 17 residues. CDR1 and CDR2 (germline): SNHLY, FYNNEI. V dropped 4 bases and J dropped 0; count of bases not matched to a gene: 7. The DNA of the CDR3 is TGTGCCAGCAGTGCGACTAGCGGGGGTTCTAGCTCCTACGAGCAGTACTTC. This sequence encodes CASSATSGGSSSYEQYF.

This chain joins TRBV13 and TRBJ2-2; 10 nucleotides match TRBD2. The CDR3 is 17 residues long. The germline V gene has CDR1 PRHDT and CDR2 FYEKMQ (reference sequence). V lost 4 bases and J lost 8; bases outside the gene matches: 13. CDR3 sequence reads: CASSSSPSGGAYGELFF. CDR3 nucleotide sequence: TGTGCCAGCAGCTCTTCCCCGAGCGGGGGGGCGTATGGGGAGCTGTTTTTT.

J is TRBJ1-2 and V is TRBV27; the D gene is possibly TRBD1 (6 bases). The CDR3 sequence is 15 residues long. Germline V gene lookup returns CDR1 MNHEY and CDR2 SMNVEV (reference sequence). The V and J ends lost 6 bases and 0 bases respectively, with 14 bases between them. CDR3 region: CASRPYRDPNYGYTF. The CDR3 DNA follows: TGTGCCAGCAGGCCCTACAGGGATCCTAACTATGGCTACACCTTC.

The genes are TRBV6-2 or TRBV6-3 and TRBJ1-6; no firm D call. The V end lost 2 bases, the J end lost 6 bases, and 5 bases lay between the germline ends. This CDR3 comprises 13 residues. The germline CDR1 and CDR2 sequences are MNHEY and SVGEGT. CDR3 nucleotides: TGTGCCAGCAGTTACGCACTTAATTCACCCCTCCACTTT. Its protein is CASSYALNSPLHF.

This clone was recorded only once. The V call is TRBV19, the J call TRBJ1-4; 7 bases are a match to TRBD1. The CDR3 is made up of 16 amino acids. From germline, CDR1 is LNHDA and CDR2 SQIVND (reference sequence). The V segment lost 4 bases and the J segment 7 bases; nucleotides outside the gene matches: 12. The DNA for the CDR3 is TGTGCCAGTAGTAATAGACAGGGCTCTTTTGGTGAAAAACTGTTTTTT. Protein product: CASSNRQGSFGEKLFF.

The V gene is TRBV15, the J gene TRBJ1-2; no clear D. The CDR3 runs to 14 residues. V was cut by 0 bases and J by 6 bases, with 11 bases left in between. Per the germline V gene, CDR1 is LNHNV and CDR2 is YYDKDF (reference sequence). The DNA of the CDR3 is TGTGCCACCAGCAGAGAACTAATCGGGGATGGCTACACCTTC. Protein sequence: CATSRELIGDGYTF.

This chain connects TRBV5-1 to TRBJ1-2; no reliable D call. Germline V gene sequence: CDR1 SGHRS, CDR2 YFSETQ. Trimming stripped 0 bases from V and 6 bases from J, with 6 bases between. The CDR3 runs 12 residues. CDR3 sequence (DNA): TGCGCCAGCAGCTTGGACTTCGATGGCTACACCTTC. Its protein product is CASSLDFDGYTF.

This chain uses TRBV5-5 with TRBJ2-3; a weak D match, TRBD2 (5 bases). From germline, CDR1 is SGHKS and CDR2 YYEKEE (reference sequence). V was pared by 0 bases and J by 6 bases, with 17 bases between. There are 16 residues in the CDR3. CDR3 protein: CASSLDSGYLLDTQYF. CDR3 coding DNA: TGTGCCAGCAGCTTGGATTCGGGGTATCTCCTCGATACGCAGTATTTT.

CDR3 sequence: CASSLGQGGLNTEAFF. The DNA for the CDR3 is TGTGCCAGCAGCTTGGGACAGGGGGGATTGAACACTGAAGCTTTCTTT. V and J are TRBV5-4 and TRBJ1-1; 9 nucleotides match TRBD1. This CDR3 is built from 16 residues. V lost 0 bases and J lost 0; bases outside the gene matches: 3. CDR1 is SGHNT, CDR2 YYREEE, per germline (reference sequence).

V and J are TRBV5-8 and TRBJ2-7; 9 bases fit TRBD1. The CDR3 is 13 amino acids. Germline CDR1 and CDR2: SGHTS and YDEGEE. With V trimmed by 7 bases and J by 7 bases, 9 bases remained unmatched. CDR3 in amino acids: CASSGQGSWEQYF. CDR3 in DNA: TGTGCCAGCTCGGGACAGGGATCGTGGGAGCAGTACTTC.